This T cell receptor beta chain was documented in a study of Ad26.COV2.S vaccination and SARS-CoV-2 variants. Study-level information: Recipients of Ad26.COV2.S got it intramuscularly, once or twice 56 days apart.

Treatment reported: approximately 18 received Ad26.COV2.S at low or high dose, single or two shots; roughly five received placebo; per-sample allocation not given. Sample collection was performed on day 63 after the first vaccine or placebo injection. SARS-CoV-2 spike from the Wuhan strain was encoded by the vaccine, an Ad26 vector. This clone was detected a few times. What it binds is unknown. Some clones are missing from TCRdb's copy, which holds only in-frame ones; the method was immunoSEQ multiplex PCR. The sample lists hundreds of thousands of clones, approximately 87% occurring once. Findings of the study overall: Measurements of TCR breadth and depth may have given underestimates of the total T cell responses.

This CDR3 is 15 amino acids long. Germline assignment: CDR1 MDHEN and CDR2 SYDVKM. V was pared by 6 bases and J by 6 bases, with 12 bases of the junction left unmatched. The receptor's source is a person aged 18 to 59 who received the Ad26.COV2.S COVID-19 vaccine or a placebo. The gene calls are TRBV28 and TRBJ2-3; 7 nucleotides match TRBD1. The sample was peripheral blood, taken in a trial of Ad26.COV2.S vaccine versus placebo. The CDR3 coding sequence is TGTGCCAGCAGCGATGGGGACAGCCGGCGTGATACGCAGTATTTT. It encodes CASSDGDSRRDTQYF.